This entry lists 28 T cell receptor beta chains sequenced from one sample in a study of cytomegalovirus exposure and HLA in healthy donors. PCR employed 60 Vbeta and 13 Jbeta primers. Some clones are missing from TCRdb's copy, which holds only in-frame ones; the method was immunoSEQ multiplex PCR. This sample has 150,000 to 200,000 clones; over 70% occur once, and the top ten carry about 2%. What was sequenced was PBMCs. These receptors all come from a woman aged 25 to 39 in good health and CMV-seronegative.

The gene calls are TRBV7-2 and TRBJ1-1; no clear D. The CDR3 length is 15 residues. In germline, CDR1 is SGHTA, CDR2 FQGNSA. V shed 1 base and J shed 6 bases, with 15 bases lying between them. The CDR3 DNA reads TGTGCCAGCAGCTTAGACTCAAGGAGCAATGCTGAAGCTTTCTTT. It translates to CASSLDSRSNAEAFF. The full variable domain, completed using reference TRBV7-2 and TRBJ1-1, is GAGVSQSPSNKVTEKGKDVELRCDPISGHTALYWYRQSLGQGLEFLIYFQGNSAPDKSGLPSDRFSAERTGGSVSTLTIQRTQQEDSAVYLCASSLDSRSNAEAFFGQGTRLTVV.

A single count supports this clone. V usage is TRBV2 and J usage is TRBJ1-5; 8 nucleotides agree with TRBD1. CDR1 and CDR2 (germline): SNHLY, FYNNEI. This CDR3 spans 13 amino acids. V trimming: 5 bases; J trimming: 4 bases; junction bases outside the gene matches: 1. CDR3 residues: CASSTGGNQPQHF. In nucleotides, the CDR3 is TGTGCCAGCAGTACAGGGGGGAATCAGCCCCAGCATTTT.

The rearrangement joins TRBV7-9 to TRBJ2-1; TRBD2 matches 11 bases. Germline V gives CDR1 SEHNR, CDR2 FQNEAQ (reference sequence). CDR3 length equals 16 residues. V dropped 3 bases and J dropped 8; count of bases not matched to a gene: 9. The CDR3 DNA sequence: TGTGCCAGCAGCTTTTTAGCGGGAGGGCCAGGGGATGAGCAGTTCTTC. Its protein is CASSFLAGGPGDEQFF.

This rearrangement joins TRBV19 to TRBJ2-7; 12 bases are shared with TRBD2. This CDR3 spans 16 amino acids. Trimming took 5 bases from V and 1 from J; bases not matched to a gene: 6. Germline V gene data show CDR1 as LNHDA and CDR2 as SQIVND (reference sequence). This chain's CDR3 is CASSSSGTSGSYEQYF. In DNA, the CDR3 is TGTGCCAGTAGTTCTTCCGGGACTAGCGGGTCCTACGAGCAGTACTTC.

The rearrangement joins TRBV10-3 to TRBJ1-1; D is unclear. Germline values: CDR1 ENHRY, CDR2 SYGVKD. V lost 4 bases and J 0 bases, leaving 6 bases between the germline ends. The CDR3 has 13 residues. The CDR3 loop is CAISAGMNTEAFF. In DNA, the CDR3 is TGTGCCATCAGTGCGGGGATGAACACTGAAGCTTTCTTT.

The rearrangement links TRBV28 to TRBJ2-1, with D uncertain. Germline values: CDR1 MDHEN, CDR2 SYDVKM. The V and J ends lost 5 bases and 8 bases respectively, with 7 bases between them. The CDR3 covers 11 residues. The chain's CDR3 is CASSLSHEQFF. CDR3 bases: TGTGCCAGCAGTCTTAGCCATGAGCAGTTCTTC.

V and J are TRBV5-6 and TRBJ2-5, with TRBD2 identical over 9 bases. This CDR3 has 17 residues. Germline V gene lookup returns CDR1 SGHDT and CDR2 YYEEEE. V lost 0 bases and J lost 1; bases outside the gene matches: 7. CDR3 DNA sequence: TGTGCCAGCAGCTTGGCGTGGACTAGCGAGCTCCAAGAGACCCAGTACTTC. As protein: CASSLAWTSELQETQYF.

V gene TRBV5-1 combines with J gene TRBJ2-7; D remains ambiguous. CDR1 SGHRS and CDR2 YFSETQ come from the germline V gene. Trimming took 0 bases from V and 0 from J, leaving 10 bases between them. The CDR3 sequence is 15 residues long. The CDR3 coding sequence is TGCGCCAGCAGCTTGGTACAGCCACGCTCCTACGAGCAGTACTTC. Translation gives CASSLVQPRSYEQYF.

The genes are TRBV7-6 and TRBJ2-1, with a weak D call TRBD2 (5 bases). Germline assignment: CDR1 SGHVS and CDR2 FNYEAQ. V dropped 2 bases and J dropped 6 bases, with 11 bases sitting between them. The length of the CDR3 is 14 residues. CDR3 nucleotides: TGTGCCAGCAGCTTAACTCTAGGGAGCAATGAGCAGTTCTTC. Protein: CASSLTLGSNEQFF. Variable domain in full (rest from reference TRBV7-6 and TRBJ2-1): GAGVSQSPRYKVTKRGQDVALRCDPISGHVSLYWYRQALGQGPEFLTYFNYEAQQDKSGLPNDRFSAERPEGSISTLTIQRTEQRDSAMYRCASSLTLGSNEQFFGPGTRLTVL.

V gene TRBV6-6 combines with J gene TRBJ2-5; a possible D gene is TRBD1 (5 bases). The end of the DNA is better explained by TRBJ2-7, so the J call may be wrong. In germline, CDR1 is MNHNY, CDR2 SVGAGI (reference sequence). The CDR3 runs to 14 residues. CDR3 nucleotides: TGTGCCAGCAGTTACTCGGACACATTCTACGAGCAGTACTTC. Translation: CASSYSDTFYEQYF.

The chain links TRBV13 to TRBJ1-4; D is ambiguous. CDR1 and CDR2 (germline): PRHDT, FYEKMQ (reference sequence). The CDR3 spans 16 residues. Deletions cut 5 bases from V and 7 bases from J, with 20 bases between. CDR3: CASSLTMSDLSEKLFF. The CDR3 bases are TGTGCCAGCAGCCTCACTATGTCGGACTTAAGTGAAAAACTGTTTTTT.

A remark on this clone: This sample also contains other DNA sequences that code for the same CDR3. The chain couples TRBV11-2 to TRBJ1-1; D gene ambiguous. The CDR3 runs to 12 residues. CDR1 is SGHAT, CDR2 FQNNGV, per germline. V was trimmed by 6 bases and J by 7 bases, leaving 12 bases between them. In nucleotides, the CDR3 is TGTGCCAGCAGTCTCGAGGGCAGTGAAGCTTTCTTT. Its protein is CASSLEGSEAFF.

The chain links TRBV4-2 to TRBJ2-1, with 8 bases matching TRBD2. The CDR3 runs 15 residues. The ends lost 3 bases at V and 5 bases at J; junction bases unmatched: 6. Germline CDR1 LGHNA, CDR2 YNFKEQ. CDR3 residues: CASSQEREYNNEQFF. For the CDR3, the DNA is TGTGCCAGCAGCCAGGAGCGGGAGTACAACAATGAGCAGTTCTTC.

The chain uses TRBV7-2 and TRBJ1-2, with D perhaps matching TRBD1 (5 bases). In germline, CDR1 is SGHTA, CDR2 FQGNSA. V gave up 4 bases and J gave up 7 bases, with 10 bases separating them. This CDR3 has 12 residues. The CDR3 DNA reads as TGTGCCAGCAGCTACCCAGGGCTTGGCTACACCTTC. Its protein is CASSYPGLGYTF.

The rearrangement joins TRBV27 to TRBJ1-1; D is ambiguous. The CDR3 is 14 residues long. The V gene lost 5 bases and the J gene lost 1 base, with 11 bases spanning the gap. In germline, CDR1 is MNHEY, CDR2 SMNVEV (reference sequence). This CDR3 reads CASSPLSGNTEAFF. The DNA for the CDR3 is TGTGCCAGCAGTCCATTATCCGGGAACACTGAAGCTTTCTTT.

The chain is built from TRBV27 and TRBJ1-2; the match to TRBD1 covers 8 bases. This CDR3 has 12 amino acids. Losses at the gene ends were 6 bases for V and 7 bases for J; bases not matched to a gene: 4. Germline CDR1 reads MNHEY; CDR2 reads SMNVEV (reference sequence). CDR3: CASRDRDLGYTF. The CDR3 region has the DNA TGTGCCAGCAGGGACAGGGATCTTGGCTACACCTTC.

V is TRBV5-1 and J is TRBJ2-1, with TRBD1 matching over 8 bases. This CDR3 is built from 15 residues. From germline, CDR1 is SGHRS and CDR2 YFSETQ. Trimming removed 0 bases from V and 4 bases from J; junction bases left unmatched: 3. The CDR3 DNA reads as TGCGCCAGCAGCTTGGGACAGGGGCCTTACAATGAGCAGTTCTTC. This translates into CASSLGQGPYNEQFF.

The chain links TRBV18 to TRBJ2-3; the match to TRBD1 covers 7 bases. The CDR3 loop spans 15 amino acids. V trimming: 1 base; J trimming: 3 bases; junction bases outside the gene matches: 4. Germline CDR1 reads KGHSH; CDR2 reads LQKENI. The CDR3 is CASSPRGTDTDTQYF. Here the CDR3 DNA reads TGTGCCAGCTCACCACGAGGGACAGATACAGATACGCAGTATTTT.

The V call is TRBV10-2, the J call TRBJ2-2; D perhaps matches TRBD2 (6 bases). The CDR3 is 17 residues long. V dropped 6 bases and J dropped 5 bases, with 22 bases sitting between them. Germline V gene data show CDR1 as WSHSY and CDR2 as SAAADI. For the CDR3, the DNA is TGCGCCAGCAGCCCCACGGATGGGCGGGGACTTACCGGGGAGCTGTTTTTT. It is translated as CASSPTDGRGLTGELFF.

For the CDR3, the DNA is TGCGCCAGCAGCTTGGTTAAAGAGACCCAGTACTTC. Translation gives CASSLVKETQYF. The V and J genes are TRBV5-1 and TRBJ2-5; no clear D gene. CDR3 size: 12 residues. Trimming cost V 0 bases and J 3 bases, with 3 bases left between them. Germline V lookup: CDR1 SGHRS, CDR2 YFSETQ.

Turning to this clone: The junction and the germline gene differ at one end; a read error may be behind it. This chain links TRBV19 with TRBJ2-3, with 10 bases matching TRBD1. Germline V lookup: CDR1 LNHDA, CDR2 SQIVND (reference sequence). CDR3 size: 15 residues. The CDR3 sequence is CASSLDRGLLRTQYF. CDR3 in DNA: TGTGCCAGTAGTCTAGACAGGGGGCTTCTTCGTACGCAGTATTTT.

The chain recombines TRBV7-9 with TRBJ1-4; D not resolved. Germline V gene sequence: CDR1 SEHNR, CDR2 FQNEAQ (reference sequence). CDR3 size: 14 residues. Trimming took 1 base from V and 8 from J, leaving 11 bases between them. CDR3 amino acids: CASSLGIEGEKLFF. CDR3 DNA: TGTGCCAGCAGCTTAGGGATCGAGGGAGAAAAACTGTTTTTT.

The chain joins TRBV7-3 to TRBJ2-1, with 7 bases matching TRBD2. This CDR3 has 14 residues. The J segment lost 4 bases and the V segment lost 5 bases, leaving 5 bases of the junction unmatched. Germline values: CDR1 SGHTA, CDR2 FQGTGA. CDR3 sequence (DNA): TGTGCCAGCAGCGCCAGCGGGACTTACAATGAGCAGTTCTTC. Its translation: CASSASGTYNEQFF.

V is TRBV2 and J is TRBJ2-7, with a possible D match to TRBD2 (5 bases). Germline V gene sequence: CDR1 SNHLY, CDR2 FYNNEI. This CDR3 region has 14 residues. V lost 5 bases and J 2 bases, leaving 13 bases between the germline ends. The CDR3 DNA follows: TGTGCCAGCAGTAGCGGACCGGGCCCCTACGAGCAGTACTTC. Translation: CASSSGPGPYEQYF.

This sequence joins TRBV6-6 and TRBJ2-3, with 8 bases lining up with TRBD2. Per the germline V gene, CDR1 is MNHNY and CDR2 is SVGAGI (reference sequence). The CDR3 is 13 amino acids. V trimming: 5 bases; J trimming: 4 bases; junction bases outside the gene matches: 2. CDR3 in amino acids: CASSRGGADTQYF. The CDR3 nucleotides read TGTGCCAGCAGTCGGGGGGGCGCAGATACGCAGTATTTT.

The chain recombines TRBV6-6 with TRBJ2-4; the match to TRBD2 covers 8 bases. The CDR3 extends over 16 amino acids. Germline CDR1 and CDR2: MNHNY and SVGAGI (reference sequence). Trimming cost V 4 bases and J 4 bases; bases outside gene matches: 9. The CDR3 here is CASSFGRAGTKNIQYF. CDR3 in DNA: TGTGCCAGCAGTTTCGGGAGGGCAGGAACAAAAAACATTCAGTACTTC.

The genes are TRBV28 and TRBJ1-5; no clear D gene. Germline CDR1 reads MDHEN; CDR2 reads SYDVKM. Deletions cut 2 bases from V and 11 bases from J, with 10 bases between. The CDR3 is made up of 12 amino acids. CDR3 DNA sequence: TGTGCCAGCAGTTTACGTAAGGAGGCCCAGCATTTT. Translated: CASSLRKEAQHF.

The gene calls are TRBV7-2 and TRBJ1-5; D gene uncertain. CDR3 length: 14 residues. The V gene's germline CDR1 is SGHTA and CDR2 FQGNSA. V was clipped by 5 bases and J by 2 bases, with 10 bases between them. The CDR3 is CASSDQVGNQPQHF. The CDR3 DNA sequence: TGTGCCAGCAGCGACCAGGTGGGCAATCAGCCCCAGCATTTT.